This TCR beta chain was sequenced for a study of shared clonotypes between healthy human individuals. Bulk PBMC genomic DNA spanned ten immunoSEQ deep plates. TCRdb's copy holds only in-frame clones and misses some; the assay was immunoSEQ multiplex PCR. Of some 530,000 clones listed, about 84% are singletons. Counting both end residues, the CDR3 totals 14 amino acids. As to this clone: Its antigen is currently unknown. The conserved phenylalanine or tryptophan is not found at the CDR3 terminus, so this likely reflects a read error. No DNA is shown, since the ends of the CDR3 on it are uncertain; the CDR3 is the one TCRdb lists.

Study-wide results and limits: Sample collection involved blood only; tissue repertoires are likely different. Clonotype sharing among donors likely depends on sequencing depth.

The specimen was PBMCs. This chain joins TRBV21-1 and TRBJ1-2. TRBV21-1 has pseudogene status. This clonotype was sampled from a woman aged 40 to 50 in good health. Some clones in this sample may be carry-over from other donors' samples. The CDR3 sequence is CASSNGSIDYGYTS.